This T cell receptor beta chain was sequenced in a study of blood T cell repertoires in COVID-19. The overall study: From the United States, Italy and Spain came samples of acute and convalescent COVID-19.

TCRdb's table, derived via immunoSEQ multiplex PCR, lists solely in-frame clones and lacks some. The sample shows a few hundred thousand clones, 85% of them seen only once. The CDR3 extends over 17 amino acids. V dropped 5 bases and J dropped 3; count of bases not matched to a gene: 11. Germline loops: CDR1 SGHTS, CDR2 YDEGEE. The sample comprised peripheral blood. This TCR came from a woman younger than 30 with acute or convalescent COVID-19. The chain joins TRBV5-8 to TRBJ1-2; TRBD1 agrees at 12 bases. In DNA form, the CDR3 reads TGTGCCAGCAGAGTATGGGACAGGGGGCGCGGAGACTATGGCTACACCTTC. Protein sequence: CASRVWDRGRGDYGYTF.